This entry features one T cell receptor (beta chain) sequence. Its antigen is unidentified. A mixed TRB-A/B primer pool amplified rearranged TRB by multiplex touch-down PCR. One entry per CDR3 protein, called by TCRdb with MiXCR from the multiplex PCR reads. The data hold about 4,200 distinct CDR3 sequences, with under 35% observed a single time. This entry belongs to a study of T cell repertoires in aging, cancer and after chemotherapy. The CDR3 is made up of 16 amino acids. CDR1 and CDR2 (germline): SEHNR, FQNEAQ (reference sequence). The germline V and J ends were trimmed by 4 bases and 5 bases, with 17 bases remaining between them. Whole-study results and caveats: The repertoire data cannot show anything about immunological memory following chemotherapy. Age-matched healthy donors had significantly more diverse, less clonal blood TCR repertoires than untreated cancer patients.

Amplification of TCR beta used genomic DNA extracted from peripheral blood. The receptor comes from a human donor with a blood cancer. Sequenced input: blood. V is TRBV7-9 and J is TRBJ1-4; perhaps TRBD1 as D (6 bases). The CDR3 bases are TGTGCCAGCAGCTGGGGCGAGGCAGGGGCAAATGAAAAACTGTTTTTT. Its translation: CASSWGEAGANEKLFF.